A selection of T cell receptor beta chains follows, all from one sample in a study of graft-versus-host responses after intestinal transplantation. The assay was immunoSEQ multiplex PCR, and TCRdb's table has in-frame clones only and misses some. The profile shows roughly 90,000 clones, approximately 90% of them singletons. Their target antigens are unknown. The specimen was unstimulated CD8+ T cells sorted from spleen or lymph node cells, collected before intestinal transplant. The source of these receptors is a human donor who received an intestinal transplant. CDR3s include the opening cysteine and the closing phenylalanine or tryptophan.

TRBV6-5 CASRAGTGIYGYTF
TRBV11-2 CASSQEPSSGANVLTF
TRBV2 CASSDLTGPRDTF
TRBV28 CASSSVQGRGVEQYF
TRBV5-1 CASSLGVGQGMGEKLFF
TRBV11-2 CASSVIETGGADTQYF
TRBV6-6 CASSQDRVAGYTF
TRBV7-2 CASSLLAGGNTGELFF
TRBV6-6 CASSYLGQDGNGYTF
TRBV4-1 CASSQEGGSYEQYF
TRBV5-6 CASSLEPTGTLGNEQFF
TRBV4-1 CASSRRLASEGETQYF
TRBV7-9 CASIERSYNEQFF
TRBV11-2 CASTLSVRGSQETQYF
TRBV27 CASSHLSGEGEKLFF
TRBV19 CASSIPPPGRSPLHF
TRBV28 CASSELQGPTEAFF
TRBV6-5 CASSDYPEAPYGYTF
TRBV6-1 CASSELGGNSYEQYF
TRBV5-1 CASSFGSGSYEQYF
TRBV27 CASSPGVWNEQFF
TRBV13 CASSYTGTEQFF
TRBV10-3 CAISTPGWTAYEQYF
TRBV2 CASSDPEDEQYF